These T cell receptor beta chains were read from a single sample in a study of shared clonotypes between healthy human individuals. Assay used: immunoSEQ multiplex PCR; TCRdb lists only in-frame clones, some missing. The repertoire holds about 92,000 clones, with 68% as singletons. The material sequenced was memory CD8+ T cells sorted from blood. The receptors come from a man aged 25-40 years in good health. CDR3s include the opening cysteine and the closing phenylalanine or tryptophan. A D gene is named only where the DNA matches it firmly. Rows give clone size only sometimes, using once, few, many, or a class for an expanded clone.

D gene,clone size,V gene,J gene,CDR3 protein,CDR3 DNA
TRBD1,-,TRBV9,TRBJ1-5,CASSVLRGPDQPQHF,TGTGCCAGCAGCGTTCTCAGGGGGCCGGATCAGCCCCAGCATTTT
TRBD2,-,TRBV9,TRBJ2-2,CASSGGGRAGGPVTGELFF,TGTGCCAGCAGCGGGGGAGGGAGAGCGGGAGGGCCAGTCACCGGGGAGCTGTTTTTT
TRBD1,-,TRBV5-1,TRBJ1-3,CASSLQGLGNTIYF,TGCGCCAGCAGCTTACAGGGGTTAGGAAACACCATATATTTT
-,-,TRBV6-1,TRBJ2-7,CASSEMGVGEQYF,TGTGCCAGCAGTGAAATGGGAGTGGGCGAGCAGTACTTC
-,-,TRBV19,TRBJ2-1,CASSIVGTNRGEQFF,TGTGCCAGTAGTATAGTCGGGACAAATCGCGGCGAGCAGTTCTTC
TRBD1,-,TRBV6-5,TRBJ2-7,CASSYVSGTVSF,TGTGCCAGCAGTTACGTATCGGGGACAGTAAGCTTC
-,-,TRBV25-1,TRBJ1-2,CASSEYTGYTF,TGTGCCAGCAGTGAATACACTGGCTACACCTTC
-,-,TRBV7-2,TRBJ2-7,CASSLGQARLEYF,TGTGCCAGCAGCTTAGGACAGGCCCGGTTGGAGTACTTC
TRBD1,-,TRBV6-4,TRBJ2-1,CASSGGTGPYNEQFF,TGTGCCAGCAGTGGGGGGACAGGCCCCTACAATGAGCAGTTCTTC
TRBD1,few,TRBV10-3,TRBJ2-7,CAINSGTTGGEQYF,TGTGCCATCAATTCCGGGACCACAGGGGGCGAGCAGTACTTC
TRBD1,once,TRBV11-2,TRBJ2-7,CASSTGQALPYEQYF,TGTGCCAGCAGCACCGGACAGGCCCTACCCTACGAGCAGTACTTC
-,-,TRBV7-6,TRBJ2-3,CASSSLLRTDTQYF,TGTGCCAGCAGCTCCTTACTGCGCACAGATACGCAGTATTTT
-,-,TRBV11-3,TRBJ2-1,CASSKWGGVGAHEQFF,TGTGCCAGCAGCAAATGGGGCGGGGTCGGTGCTCATGAGCAGTTCTTC
-,-,TRBV7-1,TRBJ2-2,CASSLVSTGELFF,TGTGCCAGCAGCTTAGTGTCCACCGGGGAGCTGTTTTTT
TRBD1,-,TRBV5-4,TRBJ2-5,CASSPGTGKGGPTGETQYF,TGTGCCAGCAGCCCCGGGACAGGGAAAGGGGGGCCCACGGGAGAGACCCAGTACTTC
TRBD1,-,TRBV9,TRBJ2-7,CASSVDPQGVSLGLLNEQYF,TGTGCCAGCAGCGTAGACCCACAGGGGGTTTCGCTAGGGCTACTAAACGAGCAGTACTTC
-,-,TRBV5-4,TRBJ2-1,CASSLGSNSYNEQFF,TGTGCCAGCAGCTTGGGATCAAATTCCTACAATGAGCAGTTCTTC
TRBD2,-,TRBV27,TRBJ2-1,CASSLWAGGPINNEQFF,TGTGCCAGCAGTTTATGGGCGGGAGGGCCAATAAACAATGAGCAGTTCTTC
TRBD2,-,TRBV7-2,TRBJ2-1,CASSGPGLAGVSYNEQFF,TGTGCCAGCAGCGGCCCGGGACTAGCGGGAGTTTCCTACAATGAGCAGTTCTTC
-,-,TRBV10-3,TRBJ2-7,CAISENRIATYEQYF,TGTGCCATCAGTGAGAACCGGATCGCAACCTACGAGCAGTACTTC
-,-,TRBV7-2,TRBJ2-2,CASSLGGQVGELFF,TGTGCCAGCAGCTTAGGTGGTCAGGTTGGGGAGCTGTTTTTT
-,-,TRBV14,TRBJ2-2,CASSQYRDPVFTGELFF,TGTGCCAGCAGCCAATACCGGGACCCCGTTTTCACCGGGGAGCTGTTTTTT
-,-,TRBV6-1,TRBJ1-1,CASSVTSWGFHTEAFF,TGTGCCAGCAGTGTAACGTCCTGGGGGTTTCACACTGAAGCTTTCTTT
-,-,TRBV30,TRBJ2-7,CAWSVGQGYEQYF,TGTGCCTGGAGTGTGGGCCAGGGCTACGAGCAGTACTTC
-,few,TRBV7-9,TRBJ2-1,CASSSYGNEQFF,TGTGCCAGCAGCTCGTACGGCAATGAGCAGTTCTTC
-,few,TRBV6-4,TRBJ2-6,CASSDSLKSGANVLTF,TGTGCCAGCAGTGATTCCCTCAAGTCTGGGGCCAACGTCCTGACTTTC
-,-,TRBV21-1,TRBJ2-1,CASSKVQGCPNEQFF,TGTGCCAGCAGCAAAGTCCAGGGATGTCCCAATGAGCAGTTCTTC
-,medium-sized,TRBV7-9,TRBJ1-4,CASSLGAGEKLFF,TGTGCCAGCAGCTTAGGGGCGGGGGAAAAACTGTTTTTT